This TCR beta chain was sequenced during a study of T-cell reconstitution after alpha-beta-depleted transplantation in children. Points from the study as a whole: From newly produced T cells came most of the T-cell counts and diversity one year after transplant.

Library preparation (for TCRbeta) was performed with unique molecular identifiers. A single record per CDR3 protein comes from TCRdb applying MiXCR to the PCR reads. This sample carries about 580,000 distinct CDR3 sequences, 20% to 25% of them seen once, and the ten largest clones take 13% to 15%. CDR1 and CDR2 (germline): SGHTA, FQGNSA. The ends lost 5 bases at V and 6 bases at J; junction bases unmatched: 9. The CDR3 length is 15 residues. This clonotype occurred a few times. What it recognizes is unknown. The sequences come from PBMCs, mostly from graft donor cells, collected 360 days after TCRalphabeta/CD19-depleted stem cell transplant. The clonotype comes from a boy in the first two years of life who had a stem cell transplant for acute myeloid leukemia, so the T cells may come from the graft donor. This chain links TRBV7-2 with TRBJ2-1; TRBD2 aligns across 8 bases. Here the CDR3 reads CASSRGLATVNEQFF. The CDR3 coding sequence is TGTGCCAGCAGCCGCGGACTAGCTACTGTCAATGAGCAGTTCTTC.